This entry lists 11 T cell receptor beta chains sequenced from one sample in a study of T cells in Graves' hyperthyroidism and ophthalmopathy. Researchers took RNA transcripts and amplified the TCR beta CDR3 regions from them. The HTBI set primed first-round TCR CDR3 RT-PCR. Each CDR3 protein is one row after TCRdb ran MiXCR on the multiplex PCR reads. Of around 190,000 distinct CDR3 sequences listed, about a sixth are singletons. Specimen: blood. These receptors all stem from a woman aged 50 to 65 with Graves' hyperthyroidism.

This clonotype was recorded a few times. The genes are TRBV18 and TRBJ1-1, with 8 bases identical to TRBD1. The CDR3 totals 13 residues. With 5 bases clipped from V and 3 bases from J, the junction kept 2 bases outside the gene matches. The germline V gene encodes CDR1 KGHSH and CDR2 LQKENI. The CDR3 region has the DNA TGTGCCAGCTCAATGGACAGGGACACTGAAGCTTTCTTT. Translation: CASSMDRDTEAFF.

V usage is TRBV4-1 and J usage is TRBJ2-3, with D possibly being TRBD2 (6 bases). Trimming removed 0 bases from V and 3 bases from J, with 10 bases in between. This CDR3 spans 15 amino acids. The germline V gene encodes CDR1 MGHRA and CDR2 YSYEKL. The CDR3 region is CASSQEAGRTDTQYF. The CDR3 bases are TGCGCCAGCAGCCAAGAGGCGGGGAGAACAGATACGCAGTATTTT.

The chain has TRBV11-2 and TRBJ2-1, with D uncertain. The CDR3 contains 15 residues. Germline assignment: CDR1 SGHAT and CDR2 FQNNGV. The V and J ends lost 5 bases and 5 bases respectively, with 16 bases between them. CDR3 amino acids: CASSESLGRDNEQFF. The CDR3 region has the DNA TGTGCCAGCAGCGAGAGCTTAGGTCGGGACAATGAGCAGTTCTTC.

The chain has TRBV20-1 and TRBJ2-1; TRBD2 matches at 10 bases. Germline lookup yields CDR1 DFQATT and CDR2 SNEGSKA (reference sequence). The V and J ends lost 0 bases and 2 bases, in that order; junction bases with no gene match: 4. The CDR3 runs 16 residues. CDR3 residues: CSARDPLAGAYNEQFF. The CDR3 coding sequence is TGCAGTGCTAGAGATCCCCTAGCGGGAGCCTACAATGAGCAGTTCTTC.

The rearrangement uses TRBV4-1 and TRBJ2-3; 9 nucleotides align to TRBD2. Germline values: CDR1 MGHRA, CDR2 YSYEKL. The CDR3 loop spans 16 amino acids. Unmatched junction bases numbered 8, after V lost 3 bases and J lost 4 bases. The CDR3 DNA sequence: TGCGCCAGCAGCCAGATAGCGGGAGAGACCCCAGATACGCAGTATTTT. Translation: CASSQIAGETPDTQYF.

The chain is built from TRBV10-2 and TRBJ2-7; D call uncertain. CDR1 WSHSY and CDR2 SAAADI come from the germline V gene. V lost 6 bases and J lost 2, with 5 bases in between. The CDR3 length is 11 residues. The CDR3: CASRETYEQYF. The CDR3 region has the DNA TGCGCCAGCAGGGAGACCTACGAGCAGTACTTC.

V is TRBV6-1 and J is TRBJ1-2; TRBD1 matches at 7 bases. Germline loops: CDR1 MNHNS, CDR2 SASEGT. This CDR3 has 15 residues. V lost 3 bases to trimming and J lost 4 bases; unmatched junction nucleotides: 8. DNA of the CDR3: TGTGCCAGCAGTGACCGGGACAGAAGAACCTATGGCTACACCTTC. Protein: CASSDRDRRTYGYTF.

The chain joins TRBV7-9 to TRBJ1-1, with 10 nucleotides matching TRBD1. This CDR3 region has 16 residues. The V gene end was trimmed by 6 bases and the J gene end by 1 base; junction bases not matched to a gene: 8. CDR1 and CDR2 from the germline V gene are SEHNR and FQNEAQ (reference sequence). The CDR3 DNA reads TGTGCCAGCAGAGACTGGACAGGGGGACAGAACACTGAAGCTTTCTTT. Translating it yields CASRDWTGGQNTEAFF.

This clonotype has a count of ten or more. The chain recombines TRBV24-1 with TRBJ2-2; maybe TRBD1 (5 bases). V lost 3 bases and J lost 2, with 9 bases in between. CDR1 KGHDR and CDR2 SFDVKD come from the germline V gene. The CDR3 has 15 amino acids. DNA of the CDR3: TGTGCCACCAGTGATGGGCAGGGTAACACCGGGGAGCTGTTTTTT. Its translation is CATSDGQGNTGELFF.

This clonotype was found many times. This chain links TRBV7-8 with TRBJ2-5; D possibly corresponds to TRBD2 (7 bases). This CDR3 region has 15 residues. Trimming left V 1 base short and J 4 bases short, with 13 bases between. The germline V gene encodes CDR1 SGHVS and CDR2 FQNEAQ. CDR3 bases: TGTGCCAGCAGCTTAGACGGGGGGCGCGGAGAGACCCAGTACTTC. The encoded protein is CASSLDGGRGETQYF.

The chain has TRBV19 and TRBJ1-1; D is ambiguous. With 8 bases removed from V and 7 bases from J, the gap between germline ends came to 14 bases. The length of the CDR3 is 12 residues. Germline CDR1 and CDR2: LNHDA and SQIVND (reference sequence). Here the CDR3 reads CASGPTFGEAFF. CDR3 nucleotides: TGTGCCAGTGGGCCTACTTTTGGTGAAGCTTTCTTT.